This T cell receptor beta chain was identified during a study of T cells in Graves' hyperthyroidism and ophthalmopathy. Those with hyperthyroidism were 18 to 65 years old, newly diagnosed, and ill for under 2 months. Not enrolled were patients with uncontrolled infection, other autoimmune disease, pregnancy or lactation. Diagnosis relied on clinical symptoms, serum thyroxine and TRAb, thyroid ultrasound and orbital computed tomography. Amplification yielded TCR beta CDR3 regions, with RNA transcripts as the source. The HTBI primer set was used in a first-round RT-PCR of the TCR CDR3. MiXCR, applied by TCRdb to the multiplex PCR reads, yields one record per CDR3 protein. The data hold about 130,000 distinct CDR3 sequences, with roughly 23% observed a single time. V trimming: 4 bases; J trimming: 5 bases; junction bases outside the gene matches: 7. The CDR3 extends over 14 amino acids. This clonotype was found a few times.

Sequenced: blood. The clonotype comes from a woman aged 50 to 60 with Graves' hyperthyroidism that later progressed to Graves' ophthalmopathy. V gene TRBV12-3 or TRBV12-4 combines with J gene TRBJ1-1; TRBD1 matches 7 bases. CDR3 nucleotide sequence: TGTGCCAGCAGTTCCAGGGGGATACGGACTGAAGCTTTCTTT. It is translated as CASSSRGIRTEAFF.